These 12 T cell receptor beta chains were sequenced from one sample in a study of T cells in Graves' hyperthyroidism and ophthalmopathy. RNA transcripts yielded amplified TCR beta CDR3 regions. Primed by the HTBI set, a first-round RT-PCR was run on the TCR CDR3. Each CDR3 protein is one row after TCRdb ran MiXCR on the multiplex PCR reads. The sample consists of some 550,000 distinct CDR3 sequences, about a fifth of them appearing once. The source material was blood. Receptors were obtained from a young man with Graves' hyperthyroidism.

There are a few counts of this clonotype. Here the CDR3 reads CASSLGTAFTDTQYF. In DNA form, the CDR3 reads TGCGCCAGCAGCTTGGGGACCGCCTTCACAGATACGCAGTATTTT. The chain has TRBV5-1 and TRBJ2-3; D is unclear. With 0 bases removed from V and 2 bases from J, the gap between germline ends came to 10 bases. CDR3 length equals 15 residues. Per germline, CDR1 SGHRS and CDR2 YFSETQ.

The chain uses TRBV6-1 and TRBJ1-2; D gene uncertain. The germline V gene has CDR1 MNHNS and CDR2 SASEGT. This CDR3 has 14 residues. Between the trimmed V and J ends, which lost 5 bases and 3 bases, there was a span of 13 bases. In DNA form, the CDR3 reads TGTGCCAGCAGTCAAGTCCGGGGTGACTATGGCTACACCTTC. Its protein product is CASSQVRGDYGYTF.

This CDR3 is CASSESVHQPQHF. As DNA, the CDR3 is TGCGCCAGCAGTGAGTCCGTTCATCAGCCCCAGCATTTT. V and J are TRBV10-1 and TRBJ1-5; unclear D gene. V dropped 0 bases and J dropped 5 bases, with 5 bases sitting between them. In germline, CDR1 is WNHNN, CDR2 SYGVQD (reference sequence). CDR3 length equals 13 residues.

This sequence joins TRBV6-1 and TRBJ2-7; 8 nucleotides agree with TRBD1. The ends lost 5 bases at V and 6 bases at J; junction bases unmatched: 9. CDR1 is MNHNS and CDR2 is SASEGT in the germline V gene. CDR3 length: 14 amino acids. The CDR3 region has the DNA TGTGCCAGCAGTCCAACGGACAGGGTCTTCGAGCAGTACTTC. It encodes CASSPTDRVFEQYF.

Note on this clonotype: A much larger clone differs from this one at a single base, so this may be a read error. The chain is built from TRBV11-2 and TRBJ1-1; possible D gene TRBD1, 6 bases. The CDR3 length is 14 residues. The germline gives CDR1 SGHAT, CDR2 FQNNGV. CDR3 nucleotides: TGTGCCAGCAGCCCCCTCGAGGGGGGCACTGAAGCTTGCTTT. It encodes CASSPLEGGTEACF.

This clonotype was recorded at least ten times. The CDR3 DNA is TGTGCCAGCAGTGGTTGGACAGCTAACTATGGCTACACCTTC. Amino acids: CASSGWTANYGYTF. The rearrangement links TRBV25-1 to TRBJ1-2; TRBD1 might be the D (6 bases). The germline CDR1 and CDR2 sequences are MGHDK and SYGVNS. The CDR3 covers 14 residues. Deletions cut 4 bases from V and 0 bases from J, with 9 bases between.

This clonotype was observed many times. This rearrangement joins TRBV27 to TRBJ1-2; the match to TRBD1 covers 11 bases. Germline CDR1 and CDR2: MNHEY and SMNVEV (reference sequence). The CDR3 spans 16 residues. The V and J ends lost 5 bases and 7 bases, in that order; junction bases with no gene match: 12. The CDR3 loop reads CASSPRDRGISRGYTF. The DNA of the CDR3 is TGTGCCAGCAGTCCGAGGGACAGGGGGATCTCGCGTGGCTACACCTTC.

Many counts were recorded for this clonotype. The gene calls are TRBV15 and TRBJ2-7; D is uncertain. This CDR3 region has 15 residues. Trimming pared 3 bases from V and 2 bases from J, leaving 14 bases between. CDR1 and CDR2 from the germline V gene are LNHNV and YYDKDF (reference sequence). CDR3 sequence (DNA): TGTGCCACCAGCAGGGTTTGGACGGATACCTACGAGCAGTACTTC. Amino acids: CATSRVWTDTYEQYF.

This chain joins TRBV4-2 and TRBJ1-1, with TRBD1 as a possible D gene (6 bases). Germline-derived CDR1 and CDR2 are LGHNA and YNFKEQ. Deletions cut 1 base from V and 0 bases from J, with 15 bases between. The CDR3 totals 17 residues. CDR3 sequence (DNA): TGTGCCAGCAGCCAAGCTGGGGGGCGCGGGATGAACACTGAAGCTTTCTTT. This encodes CASSQAGGRGMNTEAFF.

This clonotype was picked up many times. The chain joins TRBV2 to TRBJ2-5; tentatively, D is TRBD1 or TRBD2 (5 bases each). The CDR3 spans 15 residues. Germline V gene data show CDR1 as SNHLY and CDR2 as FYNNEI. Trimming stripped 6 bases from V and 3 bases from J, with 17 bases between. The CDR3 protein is CASSGVRGEKETQYF. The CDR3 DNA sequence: TGTGCCAGCAGCGGGGTTCGAGGGGAGAAAGAGACCCAGTACTTC.

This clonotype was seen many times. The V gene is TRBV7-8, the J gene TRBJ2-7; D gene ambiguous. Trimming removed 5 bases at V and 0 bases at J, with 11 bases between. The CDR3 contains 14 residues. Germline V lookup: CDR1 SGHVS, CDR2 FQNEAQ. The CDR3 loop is CASSATESSYEQYF. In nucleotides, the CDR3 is TGTGCCAGCAGCGCGACGGAGAGCTCCTACGAGCAGTACTTC. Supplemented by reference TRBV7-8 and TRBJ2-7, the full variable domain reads GAGVSQSPRYKVAKRGQDVALRCDPISGHVSLFWYQQALGQGPEFLTYFQNEAQLDKSGLPSDRFFAERPEGSVSTLKIQRTQQEDSAVYLCASSATESSYEQYFGPGTRLTVT.

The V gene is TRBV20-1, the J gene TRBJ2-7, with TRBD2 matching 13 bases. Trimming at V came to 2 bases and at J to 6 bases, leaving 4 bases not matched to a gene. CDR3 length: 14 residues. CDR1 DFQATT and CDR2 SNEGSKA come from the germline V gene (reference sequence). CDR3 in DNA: TGCAGTGCTAGACAGGGACTAGCGGGAACCGAGCAGTACTTC. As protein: CSARQGLAGTEQYF.